This entry lists 5 T cell receptor beta chains sequenced from one sample in a study of cytomegalovirus exposure and HLA in healthy donors. PCR was performed using 60 Vbeta and 13 Jbeta primers. Produced via immunoSEQ multiplex PCR; TCRdb's table is partial and in-frame only. The sample has 70,000 to 100,000 clones; 55% to 75% are singletons. The specimen sequenced was PBMCs. Every receptor here comes from a middle-aged man in good health and CMV-seronegative.

About this clone: Different DNA sequences within this sample yield the same CDR3. The chain carries TRBV14 and TRBJ2-1; 9 bases line up with TRBD2. Germline CDR1 reads SGHDN; CDR2 reads FVKESK. This CDR3 spans 15 amino acids. Trimming took 4 bases from V and 1 from J; bases not matched to a gene: 2. The CDR3, as DNA: TGTGCCAGCAGCCCTCTAGCGGGATCCTACAATGAGCAGTTCTTC. This sequence encodes CASSPLAGSYNEQFF.

The J gene is TRBJ2-7, the V gene TRBV7-9; 7 nucleotides line up with TRBD1. V was clipped by 10 bases and J by 3 bases; unmatched bases: 15. Germline lookup yields CDR1 SEHNR and CDR2 FQNEAQ (reference sequence). This CDR3 comprises 15 residues. The chain's CDR3 is CATRQGDNWNYEQYF. The CDR3, as DNA: TGTGCCACCCGACAGGGCGACAATTGGAACTACGAGCAGTACTTC. The complete variable domain, with remaining parts taken from reference TRBV7-9 and TRBJ2-7, reads DTGVSQNPRHKITKRGQNVTFRCDPISEHNRLYWYRQTLGQGPEFLTYFQNEAQLEKSRLLSDRFSAERPKGSFSTLEIQRTEQGDSAMYLCATRQGDNWNYEQYFGPGTRLTVT.

The CDR3 bases are TGTGCCAGCAGCTTTCCCGGGACAGGGGGCTCGGAGCAGTTCTTC. Residues: CASSFPGTGGSEQFF. The chain joins TRBV5-4 to TRBJ2-1, with 12 bases aligning to TRBD1. J lost 10 bases, V lost 2 bases, and 7 bases had no gene match. Germline lookup yields CDR1 SGHNT and CDR2 YYREEE (reference sequence). The CDR3 contains 15 residues. The variable domain in full, with the rest retrieved from reference TRBV5-4 and TRBJ2-1, is ETGVTQSPTHLIKTRGQQVTLRCSSQSGHNTVSWYQQALGQGPQFIFQYYREEENGRGNFPPRFSGLQFPNYSSELNVNALELDDSALYLCASSFPGTGGSEQFFGPGTRLTVL.

The chain is built from TRBV11-3 and TRBJ2-1, with 15 bases that match TRBD2. This CDR3 is built from 15 residues. The germline gives CDR1 SGHNT, CDR2 YENEEA. Unmatched junction bases numbered 3, after V lost 5 bases and J lost 7 bases. CDR3 residues: CASSPGLAGGNEQFF. The DNA of the CDR3 is TGTGCCAGCAGCCCCGGACTAGCGGGAGGGAATGAGCAGTTCTTC.

This sequence joins TRBV2 and TRBJ2-5, with 8 bases matching TRBD1. CDR3 size: 13 residues. Germline V lookup: CDR1 SNHLY, CDR2 FYNNEI. The V gene end was trimmed by 6 bases and the J gene end by 5 bases; junction bases not matched to a gene: 5. The CDR3 nucleotides are TGTGCCAGCAGCGCAGGGGGCGGGGAGACCCAGTACTTC. Translated: CASSAGGGETQYF.